Sequencing of this T cell receptor (beta chain) was carried out in a study of blood T cell repertoires in COVID-19. This table comes from immunoSEQ multiplex PCR, and its TCRdb copy is limited to in-frame clones, with some not included. The sample yields about 430,000 clones, about 88% seen once. Grouping used clinical history reported by participants in a survey and questionnaire. Exposed participants encountered a COVID-19 case during the 2 weeks preceding study entry. The sequenced sample consisted of PBMCs or T cells enriched from blood (not recorded which). The sequence derives from a woman younger than 35 who had been exposed to COVID-19.

CDR3 nucleotides: TGTGCCAGCAGCTTCGGGACAGAGGTCACAGATACGCAGTATTTT. It yields the protein CASSFGTEVTDTQYF. The J gene is TRBJ2-3, the V gene TRBV7-6, with TRBD1 matching 7 bases. Germline V gene sequence: CDR1 SGHVS, CDR2 FNYEAQ. Unmatched junction bases numbered 5, after V lost 3 bases and J lost 2 bases. The CDR3 spans 15 residues.